Below, one T cell receptor (beta chain) is given with its context. No antigen is known for it. Assay used: immunoSEQ multiplex PCR; TCRdb lists only in-frame clones, some missing. The sample contains 300,000 to 350,000 clones, about nine tenths of which appear only once. As to treatment: around 19 received Ad26.COV2.S at low or high dose, single or two shots; several received placebo; per-sample allocation not given. Samples analyzed were those drawn on day 63 after the first vaccine or placebo injection. V lost 1 base and J 1 base, leaving 7 bases between the germline ends. CDR3 length equals 14 residues. CDR1 MNHEY and CDR2 SVGEGT come from the germline V gene. This sample is part of a study of Ad26.COV2.S vaccination and SARS-CoV-2 variants. Turning to the study itself: Trial arm assignment for the donor was COV1001 Ad26.COV2.S.

Study-level results: After vaccination, reports described spike-specific CD8+ and CD4+ T cell responses as showing substantial breadth.

The genes are TRBV6-2 or TRBV6-3 and TRBJ2-5; D uncertain. Sequenced here: peripheral blood, sampled in a trial of Ad26.COV2.S vaccine versus placebo. This TCR was sampled from a person between 18 and 65 years old who received the Ad26.COV2.S COVID-19 vaccine or a placebo. The CDR3 loop reads CASSYLSSQETQYF. The CDR3 DNA reads as TGTGCCAGCAGTTACTTAAGTTCCCAAGAGACCCAGTACTTC.